Below, 31 T cell receptor beta chains from the same sample are listed, as sequenced in a study of shared clonotypes between healthy human individuals (TCRdb year 2020). Libraries were prepared through the immunoSEQ multiplex PCR assay. TCRdb took this table from immuneACCESS and kept in-frame rearrangements with V and J called. Such tables lack part of the clones; where checked against another copy, unresolved V genes explain under half of the gap, and the rest is unexplained. For this sample there are approximately 980,000 clones; roughly 72% appear just once. Over 1.3% of the sample is in the top ten clones. Sequencing used memory CD4+ T cells sorted from blood. Interpreted using the paper, the cell subset or site label stands for: CD45RA-negative fraction. Source of these receptors: a young man in good health.

This clone was detected a few times. This chain uses TRBV7-9 with TRBJ1-2, with 7 bases aligning to TRBD1. Germline V gene data show CDR1 as SEHNR and CDR2 as FQNEAQ (reference sequence). CDR3 size: 14 residues. The V gene end was trimmed by 3 bases and the J gene end by 3 bases; junction bases not matched to a gene: 4. For the CDR3, the DNA is TGTGCCAGCAGCTTGAGGCAGGGGGACTATGGCTACACCTTC. As protein: CASSLRQGDYGYTF.

A single count supports this clone. V is TRBV10-3 and J is TRBJ2-2; no definite D call. The CDR3 is made up of 11 amino acids. Trimming shortened V by 8 bases and J by 6 bases, and 7 bases separated the two germline ends. Germline CDR1 is ENHRY and CDR2 is SYGVKD. The CDR3: CAIRRAGELFF. CDR3 DNA sequence: TGTGCCATCCGCCGGGCCGGGGAGCTGTTTTTT.

The genes are TRBV10-1 and TRBJ2-5; 10 positions match TRBD1. J gave up 4 bases and V 1 base, and 3 bases lay outside the gene matches. The CDR3 is 15 amino acids. Per the germline V gene, CDR1 is WNHNN and CDR2 is SYGVQD (reference sequence). The CDR3 DNA reads TGCGCCAGCAGTGAGTTGGGACAGGGGTCAGAGACCCAGTACTTC. Its translation is CASSELGQGSETQYF.

With regard to this clone: This sample also contains other DNA sequences that code for the same CDR3. This rearrangement joins TRBV5-1 to TRBJ2-3, with 9 bases matching TRBD1. The CDR3 runs 15 residues. CDR1 and CDR2 from the germline V gene are SGHRS and YFSETQ. With V trimmed by 1 base and J by 1 base, 1 base remained unmatched. The CDR3 DNA reads TGCGCCAGCAGCTTGCGGACAGGGGGCACAGATACGCAGTATTTT. This codes for CASSLRTGGTDTQYF.

This clone was found a few times. The CDR3 nucleotides read TGTGCCAGCAGCTCTAGCGGGGTTTTGAATGAGCAGTTCTTC. Protein: CASSSSGVLNEQFF. This sequence joins TRBV7-2 and TRBJ2-1; 9 bases align to TRBD2. With 4 bases clipped from V and 7 bases from J, the junction kept 5 bases outside the gene matches. This CDR3 comprises 14 residues. Looked up from germline, CDR1 is SGHTA and CDR2 is FQGNSA. Full variable domain (rest looked up from reference TRBV7-2 and TRBJ2-1): GAGVSQSPSNKVTEKGKDVELRCDPISGHTALYWYRQSLGQGLEFLIYFQGNSAPDKSGLPSDRFSAERTGGSVSTLTIQRTQQEDSAVYLCASSSSGVLNEQFFGPGTRLTVL.

The V gene is TRBV29-1, the J gene TRBJ2-5; D is unclear. In germline, CDR1 is SQVTM, CDR2 ANQGSEA. The CDR3 covers 13 residues. V lost 3 bases, J lost 9 bases, and 17 bases lay in between. The CDR3 loop reads CSVEATTRRAQYF. CDR3 nucleotide sequence: TGCAGCGTTGAGGCAACGACAAGAAGGGCCCAGTACTTC.

The chain is built from TRBV7-2 and TRBJ2-3; 7 bases line up with TRBD1. The CDR3 contains 15 residues. Germline values: CDR1 SGHTA, CDR2 FQGNSA. Unmatched junction bases numbered 14, after V lost 8 bases and J lost 6 bases. The CDR3 protein is CASGIAQGSTDTQYF. The DNA for the CDR3 is TGTGCCAGCGGTATTGCACAGGGGTCGACCGATACGCAGTATTTT. Looking up the rest from reference TRBV7-2 and TRBJ2-3 gives the full variable domain: GAGVSQSPSNKVTEKGKDVELRCDPISGHTALYWYRQSLGQGLEFLIYFQGNSAPDKSGLPSDRFSAERTGGSVSTLTIQRTQQEDSAVYLCASGIAQGSTDTQYFGPGTRLTVL.

The CDR3 region is CASSAPADRNNQPQHF. CDR3 nucleotides: TGTGCCAGCAGTGCCCCTGCGGACAGGAATAATCAGCCCCAGCATTTT. The chain joins TRBV6-1 to TRBJ1-5; 7 positions agree with TRBD1. There are 16 residues in the CDR3. CDR1 MNHNS and CDR2 SASEGT come from the germline V gene. V lost 4 bases to trimming and J lost 4 bases; unmatched junction nucleotides: 10.

The chain uses TRBV6-1 and TRBJ1-4, with D possibly matching TRBD1 (5 bases). The CDR3 consists of 14 residues. V was shortened by 9 bases and J by 1 base, with 12 bases between the two germline ends. Germline lookup yields CDR1 MNHNS and CDR2 SASEGT. The CDR3 region is CASVRGGTNEKLFF. The CDR3 DNA follows: TGTGCCAGTGTTCGTGGGGGAACTAATGAAAAACTGTTTTTT.

The rearrangement links TRBV19 to TRBJ1-1; the D gene is possibly TRBD1 (6 bases). Per germline, CDR1 LNHDA and CDR2 SQIVND (reference sequence). The CDR3 contains 14 residues. V was cut by 8 bases and J by 5 bases, with 18 bases left in between. The CDR3 is CASSHRGAQTEAFF. The CDR3 nucleotides read TGTGCCAGTTCACATCGGGGGGCACAGACTGAAGCTTTCTTT.

The chain combines TRBV2 with TRBJ2-5; the match to TRBD2 covers 11 bases. Germline V CDR1 and CDR2: SNHLY, FYNNEI. This CDR3 region has 16 residues. Losses at the gene ends were 4 bases for V and 2 bases for J; bases not matched to a gene: 6. The CDR3 region is CASSAGTSGAQETQYF. The CDR3 DNA reads as TGTGCCAGCAGTGCCGGGACTAGCGGAGCACAAGAGACCCAGTACTTC.

The rearrangement uses TRBV5-1 and TRBJ2-5, with 8 bases fitting TRBD2. CDR1 SGHRS and CDR2 YFSETQ come from the germline V gene. There are 14 residues in the CDR3. V lost 5 bases and J lost 3; bases outside the gene matches: 6. CDR3 nucleotides: TGCGCCAGCAGGGATACAGCGGGGGAAGAGACCCAGTACTTC. It encodes CASRDTAGEETQYF.

As regards this clone: Other DNA sequences in this specimen translate into the identical CDR3. The chain uses TRBV5-1 and TRBJ2-3, with TRBD2 as a possible D gene (5 bases). CDR3 length equals 13 residues. Trimming removed 2 bases at V and 3 bases at J, with 7 bases between. Germline-derived CDR1 and CDR2 are SGHRS and YFSETQ. This CDR3 reads CASSLRGTDTQYF. In DNA form, the CDR3 reads TGCGCCAGCAGCTTACGGGGAACAGATACGCAGTATTTT.

A single count supports this clone. This chain joins TRBV5-1 and TRBJ2-1, with 7 positions matching TRBD2. In germline, CDR1 is SGHRS, CDR2 YFSETQ. Trimming cost V 1 base and J 5 bases; bases outside gene matches: 6. The CDR3 runs 15 residues. CDR3 residues: CASSLLASGNNEQFF. DNA of the CDR3: TGCGCCAGCAGCTTGTTGGCTAGCGGTAACAATGAGCAGTTCTTC.

CDR3 protein: CAISERGQGGGYTF. The CDR3 DNA reads as TGTGCCATCAGTGAGAGGGGACAGGGCGGTGGCTACACCTTC. The chain uses TRBV10-3 and TRBJ1-2; 9 bases align to TRBD1. The CDR3 has 14 residues. V lost 2 bases to trimming and J lost 7 bases; unmatched junction nucleotides: 5. Per the germline V gene, CDR1 is ENHRY and CDR2 is SYGVKD.

The chain joins TRBV5-4 to TRBJ2-1, with 10 bases matching TRBD2. This CDR3 is built from 16 residues. With 0 bases clipped from V and 5 bases from J, the junction kept 5 bases outside the gene matches. Germline CDR1 and CDR2: SGHNT and YYREEE (reference sequence). CDR3 sequence (DNA): TGTGCCAGCAGCTTGGGTACTAGCGGGGTTAACAATGAGCAGTTCTTC. This sequence encodes CASSLGTSGVNNEQFF.

For this clone: A far larger clone differs by one base, so this is likely a read error. J is TRBJ1-6 and V is TRBV4-3, with unresolved D. The CDR3 is 16 amino acids. Trimming removed 1 base from V and 10 bases from J, with 17 bases in between. The germline CDR1 and CDR2 sequences are LGHNA and YSLEER. CDR3 bases: TGCGCCAGCAGCCAAGTACAGAGGGCGGAGGTGTCACCCCTCCACTTT. Translated: CASSQVQRAEVSPLHF.

This clone turned up a few times. This chain connects TRBV29-1 to TRBJ2-5; D might be TRBD1 or TRBD2, each matching 6 bases. V was clipped by 4 bases and J by 5 bases, with 11 bases between them. CDR3 length: 12 amino acids. The germline CDR1 and CDR2 sequences are SQVTM and ANQGSEA. The CDR3 sequence is CSVGGAYETQYF. CDR3 bases: TGCAGCGTTGGGGGGGCGTATGAGACCCAGTACTTC.

This rearrangement joins TRBV5-4 to TRBJ2-3, with 12 bases fitting TRBD2. Germline CDR1 SGHNT, CDR2 YYREEE (reference sequence). Losses at the gene ends were 4 bases for V and 3 bases for J; bases not matched to a gene: 6. The CDR3 length is 16 residues. The chain's CDR3 is CASSTRTSGDTDTQYF. The CDR3 DNA is TGTGCCAGCAGCACCAGGACTAGCGGGGATACAGATACGCAGTATTTT.

The chain employs TRBV2 and TRBJ1-1; TRBD1 matches 10 bases. Per germline, CDR1 SNHLY and CDR2 FYNNEI. The CDR3 has 14 amino acids. Trimming took 6 bases from V and 5 from J; bases not matched to a gene: 6. This CDR3 reads CASRAGQGETEAFF. CDR3 in DNA: TGTGCCAGCAGGGCCGGACAGGGGGAAACTGAAGCTTTCTTT.

The V gene is TRBV14, the J gene TRBJ2-7; 7 bases are a match to TRBD2. J gave up 0 bases and V 4 bases, and 6 bases lay outside the gene matches. The CDR3 has 15 amino acids. Per germline, CDR1 SGHDN and CDR2 FVKESK. In DNA form, the CDR3 reads TGTGCCAGCAGCCGCCTAGCGGTTAGCTCCTACGAGCAGTACTTC. This sequence encodes CASSRLAVSSYEQYF.

This clone was recorded once. The genes are TRBV30 and TRBJ2-3; possibly TRBD2 for D (5 bases). The CDR3 sequence is 15 residues long. CDR1 and CDR2 (germline): GTSNPN, SVGIG (reference sequence). The V end lost 5 bases, the J end lost 2 bases, and 17 bases lay between the germline ends. In DNA, the CDR3 is TGTGCCTGGGGGAGAACTAGTAATCCCACAGATACGCAGTATTTT. Amino acids: CAWGRTSNPTDTQYF. The complete variable domain, with remaining parts taken from reference TRBV30 and TRBJ2-3, reads SQTIHQWPATLVQPVGSPLSLECTVEGTSNPNLYWYRQAAGRGLQLLFYSVGIGQISSEVPQNLSASRPQDRQFILSSKKLLLSDSGFYLCAWGRTSNPTDTQYFGPGTRLTVL.

V usage is TRBV25-1 and J usage is TRBJ2-6; D perhaps matches TRBD2 (5 bases). Germline-derived CDR1 and CDR2 are MGHDK and SYGVNS. Trimming took 1 base from V and 3 from J, leaving 7 bases between them. The CDR3 consists of 15 residues. CDR3 in amino acids: CASSESGFGANVLTF. CDR3 DNA: TGTGCCAGCAGTGAATCGGGGTTTGGGGCCAACGTCCTGACTTTC.

The V call is TRBV9, the J call TRBJ2-2; unclear D gene. Germline-derived CDR1 and CDR2 are SGDLS and YYNGEE. V was cut by 3 bases and J by 0 bases, with 9 bases left in between. This CDR3 spans 15 amino acids. CDR3 sequence reads: CASSDARPNTGELFF. The CDR3 DNA reads TGTGCCAGCAGCGATGCCCGACCGAACACCGGGGAGCTGTTTTTT.

J is TRBJ2-5 and V is TRBV5-4; maybe TRBD2 (5 bases). CDR3 length: 14 amino acids. Germline V gives CDR1 SGHNT, CDR2 YYREEE (reference sequence). The V end was cut by 0 bases, the J end by 3 bases, with 9 bases between. The CDR3, as DNA: TGTGCCAGCAGCTTGGGAGGACTTAAAGAGACCCAGTACTTC. Protein sequence: CASSLGGLKETQYF.

On this clone itself: Different DNA sequences within this sample yield the same CDR3. The chain links TRBV11-2 to TRBJ2-7; TRBD2 agrees at 10 bases. The CDR3 length is 14 residues. CDR1 is SGHAT and CDR2 is FQNNGV in the germline V gene. V shed 5 bases and J 3 bases; nucleotides not matched to a gene: 4. CDR3 DNA: TGTGCCAGCAGCCTTGGACTAGCGGACTACGAGCAGTACTTC. It yields the protein CASSLGLADYEQYF.

The CDR3 protein is CAFARGQGAEAFF. In nucleotides, the CDR3 is TGTGCCTTTGCCCGGGGACAGGGGGCTGAAGCTTTCTTT. This chain joins TRBV30 and TRBJ1-1; 11 bases agree with TRBD1. CDR1 is GTSNPN and CDR2 is SVGIG in the germline V gene (reference sequence). After removal of 7 bases from V and 6 bases from J, the junction contained 7 bases not matched to a gene. The CDR3 is made up of 13 amino acids.

CDR3 sequence (DNA): TGTGCCAGCAGTGCGAACAGGGCGGAGACCCAGTACTTC. As protein: CASSANRAETQYF. The chain has TRBV2 and TRBJ2-5; perhaps TRBD1 as D (6 bases). Deletions cut 4 bases from V and 5 bases from J, with 11 bases between. Germline CDR1 is SNHLY and CDR2 is FYNNEI. This CDR3 has 13 amino acids. Full variable domain (outside the CDR3, taken from reference TRBV2 and TRBJ2-5): EPEVTQTPSHQVTQMGQEVILRCVPISNHLYFYWYRQILGQKVEFLVSFYNNEISEKSEIFDDQFSVERPDGSNFTLKIRSTKLEDSAMYFCASSANRAETQYFGPGTRLLVL.

In the case of this clone: The same CDR3 is also encoded by other DNA sequences in this sample. The chain carries TRBV30 and TRBJ2-2; 11 nucleotides agree with TRBD2. The ends lost 1 base at V and 2 bases at J; junction bases unmatched: 12. This CDR3 has 19 amino acids. Germline CDR1 is GTSNPN and CDR2 is SVGIG (reference sequence). The CDR3 sequence: CAWSAHLLAGVTNTGELFF. For the CDR3, the DNA is TGTGCCTGGAGTGCACACCTACTAGCGGGGGTTACCAACACCGGGGAGCTGTTTTTT.

The chain joins TRBV18 to TRBJ1-4, with D possibly TRBD1 on 6 matching bases. V was shortened by 5 bases and J by 1 base, with 14 bases between the two germline ends. This CDR3 has 16 amino acids. Germline values: CDR1 KGHSH, CDR2 LQKENI. The CDR3 DNA follows: TGTGCCAGCTCAAGGACCAGGGGAATAACTAATGAAAAACTGTTTTTT. The encoded protein is CASSRTRGITNEKLFF.

Here the CDR3 DNA reads TGTGCCAGCAGAGGACCAGACAGGGTTGCGGATAATTCACCCCTCCACTTT. Amino acid sequence: CASRGPDRVADNSPLHF. The chain employs TRBV28 and TRBJ1-6; TRBD1 matches 7 bases. CDR1 is MDHEN and CDR2 is SYDVKM in the germline V gene. V shed 6 bases, J shed 5 bases, and the junction held 13 bases outside the gene matches. The CDR3 extends over 17 amino acids.